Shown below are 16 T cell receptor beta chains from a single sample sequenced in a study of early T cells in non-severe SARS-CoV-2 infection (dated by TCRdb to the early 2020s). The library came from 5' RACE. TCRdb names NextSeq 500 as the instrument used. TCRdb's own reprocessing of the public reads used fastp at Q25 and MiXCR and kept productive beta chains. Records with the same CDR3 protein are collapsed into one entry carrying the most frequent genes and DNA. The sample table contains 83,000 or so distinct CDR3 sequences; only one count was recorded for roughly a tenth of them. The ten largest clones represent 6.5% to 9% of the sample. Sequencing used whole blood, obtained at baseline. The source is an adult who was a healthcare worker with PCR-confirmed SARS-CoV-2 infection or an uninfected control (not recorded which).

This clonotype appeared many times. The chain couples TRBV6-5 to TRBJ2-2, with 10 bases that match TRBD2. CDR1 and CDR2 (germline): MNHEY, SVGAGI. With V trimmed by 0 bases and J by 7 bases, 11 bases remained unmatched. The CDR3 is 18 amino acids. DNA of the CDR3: TGTGCCAGCAGTTACTCCGGGGCGCTAGCGGGAGCGGTCGGGGAGCTGTTTTTT. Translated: CASSYSGALAGAVGELFF.

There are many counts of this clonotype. The CDR3 bases are TGTGCCAGCCGACAGAGTACAGATACGCAGTATTTT. Translation gives CASRQSTDTQYF. This chain uses TRBV28 with TRBJ2-3; D possibly corresponds to TRBD1 (5 bases). CDR1 is MDHEN and CDR2 is SYDVKM in the germline V gene. The CDR3 is made up of 12 amino acids. Trimming stripped 8 bases from V and 3 bases from J, with 9 bases between. The whole variable domain, filled in from reference TRBV28 and TRBJ2-3, reads DVKVTQSSRYLVKRTGEKVFLECVQDMDHENMFWYRQDPGLGLRLIYFSYDVKMKEKGDIPEGYSVSREKKERFSLILESASTNQTSMYLCASRQSTDTQYFGPGTRLTVL.

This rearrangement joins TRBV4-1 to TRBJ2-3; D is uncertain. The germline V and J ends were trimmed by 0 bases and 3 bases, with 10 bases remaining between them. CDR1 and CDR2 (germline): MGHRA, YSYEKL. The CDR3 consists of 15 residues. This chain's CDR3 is CASSQDESGTDTQYF. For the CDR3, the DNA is TGCGCCAGCAGCCAAGATGAGTCTGGGACAGATACGCAGTATTTT.

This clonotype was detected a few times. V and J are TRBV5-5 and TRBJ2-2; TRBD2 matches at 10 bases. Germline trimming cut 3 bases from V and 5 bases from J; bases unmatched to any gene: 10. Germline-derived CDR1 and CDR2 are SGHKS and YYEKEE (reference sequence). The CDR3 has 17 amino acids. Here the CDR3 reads CASSSYLAGAGTGELFF. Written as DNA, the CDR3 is TGTGCCAGCAGCTCGTACCTAGCGGGAGCTGGTACCGGGGAGCTGTTTTTT.

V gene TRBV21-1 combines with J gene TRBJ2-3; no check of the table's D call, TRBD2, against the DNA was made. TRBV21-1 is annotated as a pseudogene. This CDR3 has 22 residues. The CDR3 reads CASSFTLTTHQRTNPCTDTQYF. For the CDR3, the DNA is TGTGCCAGCAGTTTCACCTTAACCACCCACCAGCGGACCAACCCTTGCACAGATACGCAGTATTTT.

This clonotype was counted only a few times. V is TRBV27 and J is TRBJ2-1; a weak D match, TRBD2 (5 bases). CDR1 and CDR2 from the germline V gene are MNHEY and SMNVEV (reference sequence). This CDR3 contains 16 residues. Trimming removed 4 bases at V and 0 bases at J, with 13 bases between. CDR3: CASSSRSGVSYNEQFF. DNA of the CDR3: TGTGCCAGCAGTTCTAGAAGCGGAGTCTCCTACAATGAGCAGTTCTTC.

The CDR3: CASSSLGLSNQPQHF. CDR3 DNA: TGTGCCAGCAGTTCCCTGGGGTTAAGCAATCAGCCCCAGCATTTT. The chain employs TRBV28 and TRBJ1-5, with no clear D. This CDR3 region has 15 residues. Germline CDR1 and CDR2: MDHEN and SYDVKM. Trimming removed 4 bases at V and 1 base at J, with 11 bases between.

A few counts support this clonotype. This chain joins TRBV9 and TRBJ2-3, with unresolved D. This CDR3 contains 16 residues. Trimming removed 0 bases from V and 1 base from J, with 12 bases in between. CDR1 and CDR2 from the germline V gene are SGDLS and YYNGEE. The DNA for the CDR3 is TGTGCCAGCAGCGTAGCCCCAAGTAAGCGCACAGATACGCAGTATTTT. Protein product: CASSVAPSKRTDTQYF.

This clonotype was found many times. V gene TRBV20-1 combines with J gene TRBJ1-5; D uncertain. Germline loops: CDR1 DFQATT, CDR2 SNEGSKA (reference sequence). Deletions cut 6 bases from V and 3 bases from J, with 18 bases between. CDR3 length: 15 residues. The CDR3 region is CSAGPVGGDNQPQHF. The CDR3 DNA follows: TGCAGTGCCGGGCCGGTGGGCGGAGACAATCAGCCCCAGCATTTT.

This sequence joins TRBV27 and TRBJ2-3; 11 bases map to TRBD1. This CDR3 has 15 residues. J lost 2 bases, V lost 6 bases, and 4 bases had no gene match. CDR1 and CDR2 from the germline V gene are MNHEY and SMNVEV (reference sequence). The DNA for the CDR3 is TGTGCCAGCAGGGACAGGGGGCTTCCCACAGATACGCAGTATTTT. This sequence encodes CASRDRGLPTDTQYF.

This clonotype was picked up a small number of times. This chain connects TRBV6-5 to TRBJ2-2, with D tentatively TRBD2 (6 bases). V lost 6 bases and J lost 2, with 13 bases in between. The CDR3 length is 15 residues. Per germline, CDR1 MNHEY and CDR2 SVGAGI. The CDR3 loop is CASSPTSYNTGELFF. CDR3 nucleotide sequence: TGTGCCAGCAGCCCCACTAGCTATAACACCGGGGAGCTGTTTTTT.

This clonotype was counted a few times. In DNA form, the CDR3 reads TGTGCCAGCAGTTTCCCCTTACGGGCCAGGATAGGCCAGCCCCAGCATTTT. As protein: CASSFPLRARIGQPQHF. The chain combines TRBV28 with TRBJ1-5; D call uncertain. This CDR3 comprises 17 residues. The germline V and J ends were trimmed by 3 bases and 7 bases, with 22 bases remaining between them. CDR1 and CDR2 from the germline V gene are MDHEN and SYDVKM. The complete variable domain, with remaining parts taken from reference TRBV28 and TRBJ1-5, reads DVKVTQSSRYLVKRTGEKVFLECVQDMDHENMFWYRQDPGLGLRLIYFSYDVKMKEKGDIPEGYSVSREKKERFSLILESASTNQTSMYLCASSFPLRARIGQPQHFGDGTRLSIL.

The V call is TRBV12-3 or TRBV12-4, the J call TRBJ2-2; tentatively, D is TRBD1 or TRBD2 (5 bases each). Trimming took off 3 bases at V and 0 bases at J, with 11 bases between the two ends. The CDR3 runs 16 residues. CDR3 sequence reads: CASSFEGPPNTGELFF. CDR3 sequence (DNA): TGTGCCAGCAGTTTCGAGGGACCTCCGAACACCGGGGAGCTGTTTTTT.

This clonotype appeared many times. The CDR3 protein is CASSRQGENEQYF. CDR3 DNA: TGTGCCAGCAGTCGACAGGGAGAGAACGAGCAGTACTTC. V is TRBV27 and J is TRBJ2-7; TRBD1 aligns across 7 bases. This CDR3 region has 13 residues. With V trimmed by 5 bases and J by 5 bases, 6 bases remained unmatched. Germline CDR1 and CDR2: MNHEY and SMNVEV (reference sequence).

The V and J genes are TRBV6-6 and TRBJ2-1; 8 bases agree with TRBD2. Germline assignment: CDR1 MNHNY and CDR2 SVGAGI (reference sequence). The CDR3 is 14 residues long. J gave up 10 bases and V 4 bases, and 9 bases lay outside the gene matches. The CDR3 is CASSSPDPSGEQFF. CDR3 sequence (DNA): TGTGCCAGCAGTTCCCCTGACCCTAGCGGGGAGCAGTTCTTC.

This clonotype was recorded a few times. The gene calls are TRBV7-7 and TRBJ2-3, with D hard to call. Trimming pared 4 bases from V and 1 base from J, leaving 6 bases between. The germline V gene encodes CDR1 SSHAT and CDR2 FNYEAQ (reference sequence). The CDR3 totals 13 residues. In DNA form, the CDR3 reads TGTGCCAGCAGCTCGATAGGCACAGATACGCAGTATTTT. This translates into CASSSIGTDTQYF.